The source of this T cell receptor beta chain is a study of T-cell reconstitution after alpha-beta-depleted transplantation in children. From germline, CDR1 is MNHNS and CDR2 SASEGT. With V trimmed by 5 bases and J by 4 bases, 12 bases remained unmatched. The CDR3 is 16 residues long. TCRbeta library construction was performed incorporating unique molecular identifiers. TCRdb re-analysed the PCR reads in MiXCR, keeping a single row per CDR3 protein. Here the sample spans around 530,000 distinct CDR3 sequences, about 33% being singletons. The sample was PBMCs from the stem cell graft donor, taken from the stem cell graft. This clonotype was sampled from a human donor who donated a stem cell graft to a child with aplastic anemia. V gene TRBV6-1 combines with J gene TRBJ1-2, with 8 bases identical to TRBD1. The CDR3 reads CASSQETGADGYGYTF. CDR3 nucleotides: TGTGCCAGCAGTCAAGAGACAGGGGCCGACGGCTATGGCTACACCTTC.